The source of this T cell receptor (beta chain) is a study of T cells after yellow fever vaccination. The study, taken as a whole, reports: The appearance of a small share of clonotypes in both CD4 and CD8 compartments was observed. Post-booster repertoires contained most primary-vaccination clones again (96% CD4, about 90% CD8). The study found a weaker secondary response that peaked faster, day 5 versus 15.

TCRdb called the 5' RACE reads again in MiXCR, with one record for every CDR3 protein. This table has 450,000 to 550,000 distinct CDR3 sequences, 20% to 25% appearing once. This clonotype was seen a few times. The antigen remains unidentified. The CDR3 is 18 amino acids. CDR1 SGHDT and CDR2 YYEEEE come from the germline V gene. Losses at the gene ends were 1 base for V and 5 bases for J; bases not matched to a gene: 13. The chain links TRBV5-6 to TRBJ2-1, with 9 bases identical to TRBD2. The TCR comes from a man between 18 and 29 years old who received the YFV17D yellow fever vaccine. This specimen was PBMCs, taken approximately 22 days after the first yellow fever vaccination. The CDR3, as DNA: TGTGCCAGCAGCTTGCAGGTGAGGCGGGGGGGCCGTAACAATGAGCAGTTCTTC. Translating gives CASSLQVRRGGRNNEQFF.